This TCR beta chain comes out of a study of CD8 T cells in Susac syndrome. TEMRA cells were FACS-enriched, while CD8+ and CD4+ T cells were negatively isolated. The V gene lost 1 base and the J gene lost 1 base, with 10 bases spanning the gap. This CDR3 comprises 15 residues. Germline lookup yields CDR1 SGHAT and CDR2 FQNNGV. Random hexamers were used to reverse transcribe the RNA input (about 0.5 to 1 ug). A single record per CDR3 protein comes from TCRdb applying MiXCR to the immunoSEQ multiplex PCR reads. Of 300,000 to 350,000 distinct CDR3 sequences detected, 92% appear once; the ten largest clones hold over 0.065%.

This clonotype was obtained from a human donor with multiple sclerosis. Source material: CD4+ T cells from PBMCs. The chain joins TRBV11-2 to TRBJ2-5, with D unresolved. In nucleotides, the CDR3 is TGTGCCAGCAGCTTAGCTTCGTTGGGCCAAGAGACCCAGTACTTC. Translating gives CASSLASLGQETQYF.